This T cell receptor beta chain was recorded in a study of Graves' ophthalmopathy and Graves' hyperthyroidism. Study results and caveats: Ophthalmopathy was separated from stable hyperthyroidism by a 13-signature model with 85% to 90% sensitivity and 81.08% specificity. Sensitivity of approximately 70% and specificity of approximately 76% were achieved by the model that predicted ophthalmopathy progression.

The TCR beta CDR3 regions underwent amplification from RNA transcripts. RT-PCR in the first round used HTBI primers; a second-round multiplex PCR followed. TCRdb ran MiXCR on the multiplex PCR reads and lists one entry per CDR3 protein. This table holds some 1.1 million distinct CDR3 sequences, less than 45% found once. This clonotype was observed at least ten times. As yet, its antigen is unknown. Serum thyroxine and TRAb, along with clinical symptoms, thyroid ultrasound and orbital computed tomography, were what diagnosis relied on. Germline V gene lookup returns CDR1 SQVTM and CDR2 ANQGSEA. The length of the CDR3 is 11 residues. Trimming shortened V by 7 bases and J by 1 base, and 7 bases separated the two germline ends.

The TCR comes from an adult man with Graves' hyperthyroidism. The sequenced sample was peripheral blood or thyroid tissue (not recorded which). V is TRBV29-1 and J is TRBJ1-1; D gene ambiguous. The CDR3 DNA is TGCAGCGGAGGAGAGAACACTGAAGCTTTCTTT. Amino acid sequence: CSGGENTEAFF.